This entry describes one TCR beta chain. Its antigen remains unidentified. The CDR3 has 15 residues. From germline, CDR1 is SGHNT and CDR2 YYREEE (reference sequence). After removal of 2 bases from V and 7 bases from J, the junction contained 5 bases not matched to a gene. Only CD45RO-negative cells positively selected for CCR7 counted as naive CD8 cells, so terminally differentiated effector memory CD45RA+ cells were excluded. Genomic DNA (from each subset) was split evenly across several immunoSEQ plates. Using immunoSEQ multiplex PCR, the repertoire was profiled, and TCRdb retains in-frame clones only, with some absent. Here the sample spans some 1,900,000 clones, over 85% being singletons. The source of the sample is a study of shared clonotypes between healthy human individuals. Findings and caveats of the study: About 5% of naive CD4 clonotypes were shared across a handful of donors.

V gene TRBV5-4 combines with J gene TRBJ1-6, with 8 bases lining up with TRBD1. The sample comprised naive CD8+ T cells sorted from blood. The TCR comes from a man aged 18 to 35 in good health. The CDR3 bases are TGTGCCAGCAGCTTATCAGGGGGCCCCAATTCACCCCTCCACTTT. Protein product: CASSLSGGPNSPLHF.